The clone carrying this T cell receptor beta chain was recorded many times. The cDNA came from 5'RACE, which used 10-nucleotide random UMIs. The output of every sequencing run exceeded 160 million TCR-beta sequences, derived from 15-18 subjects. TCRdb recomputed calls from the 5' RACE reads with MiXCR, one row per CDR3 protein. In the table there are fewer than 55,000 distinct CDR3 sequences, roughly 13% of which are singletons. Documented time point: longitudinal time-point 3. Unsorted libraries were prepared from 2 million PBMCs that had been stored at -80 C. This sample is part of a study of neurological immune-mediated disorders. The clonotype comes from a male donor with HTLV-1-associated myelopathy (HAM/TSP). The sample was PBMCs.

The CDR3 coding sequence is TGCGCCAGCAGCCAAGATCTGGACAGGGGCTTCAACATTCAGTACTTC. Its protein product is CASSQDLDRGFNIQYF. The chain is built from TRBV4-3 and TRBJ2-4; 9 bases map to TRBD1. Trimming at V came to 0 bases and at J to 7 bases, leaving 7 bases not matched to a gene. CDR3 length: 16 amino acids. Germline V gene sequence: CDR1 LGHNA, CDR2 YSLEER.